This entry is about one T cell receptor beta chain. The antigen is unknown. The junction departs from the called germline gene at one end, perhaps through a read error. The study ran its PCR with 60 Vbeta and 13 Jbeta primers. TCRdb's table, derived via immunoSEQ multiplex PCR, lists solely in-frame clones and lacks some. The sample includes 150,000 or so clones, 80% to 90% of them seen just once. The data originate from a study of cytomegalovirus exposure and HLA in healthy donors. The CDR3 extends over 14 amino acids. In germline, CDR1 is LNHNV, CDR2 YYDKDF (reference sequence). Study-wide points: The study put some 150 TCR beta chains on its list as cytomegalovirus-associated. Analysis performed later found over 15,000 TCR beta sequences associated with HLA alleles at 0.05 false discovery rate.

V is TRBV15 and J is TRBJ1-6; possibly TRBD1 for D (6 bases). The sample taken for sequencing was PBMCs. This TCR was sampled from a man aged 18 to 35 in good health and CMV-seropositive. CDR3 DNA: TGTACCACCAGGGGACGCCGGGGGAATTCACCCCTCCACTTT. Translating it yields CTTRGRRGNSPLHF.